These 22 T cell receptor beta chains came from one sample sequenced in a study of blood T cell repertoires in COVID-19. The assay was immunoSEQ multiplex PCR, and TCRdb's table has in-frame clones only and misses some. The sample has under 200,000 clones, around 80% seen once. Sequenced: peripheral blood. Source of these receptors: a man aged 55-75 years with acute or convalescent COVID-19.

The CDR3 DNA reads TGCGCCAGCAGCCCGGGACAGGGCTCATCCCGAGGGCAGTACTTC. Its translation: CASSPGQGSSRGQYF. The chain uses TRBV4-1 and TRBJ2-7, with 9 bases fitting TRBD1. The V gene end was trimmed by 4 bases and the J gene end by 9 bases; junction bases not matched to a gene: 13. Germline loops: CDR1 MGHRA, CDR2 YSYEKL. The CDR3 totals 15 residues.

This clone was counted a few times. The rearrangement links TRBV6-1 to TRBJ2-3, with 11 bases matching TRBD1. The CDR3 is 16 residues long. Per the germline V gene, CDR1 is MNHNS and CDR2 is SASEGT. V gave up 2 bases and J gave up 4 bases; unmatched junction bases: 5. CDR3 in DNA: TGTGCCAGCAGTGAAACCGGGACAGGGGGTCCAGATACGCAGTATTTT. Its protein product is CASSETGTGGPDTQYF.

The count of this clone is one. The V and J genes are TRBV6-2 or TRBV6-3 and TRBJ2-7, with D perhaps TRBD2 (6 bases). The CDR3 consists of 14 residues. The germline CDR1 and CDR2 sequences are MNHEY and SVGEGT. Trimming pared 4 bases from V and 4 bases from J, leaving 14 bases between. CDR3 amino acids: CASSWGREMYEQYF. CDR3 DNA sequence: TGTGCCAGCAGTTGGGGACGGGAGATGTACGAGCAGTACTTC.

This chain joins TRBV18 and TRBJ2-1; 10 nucleotides line up with TRBD2. Germline-derived CDR1 and CDR2 are KGHSH and LQKENI. The trim removed 2 bases at V and 8 bases at J, leaving 12 bases unmatched. This CDR3 comprises 17 residues. In DNA form, the CDR3 reads TGTGCCAGCTCACCATCAACGGGACTAGCGAGTGTATATGAGCAGTTCTTC. Translation: CASSPSTGLASVYEQFF.

V gene TRBV29-1 combines with J gene TRBJ2-3; tentatively, D is TRBD1 (5 bases). This CDR3 region has 15 residues. Per germline, CDR1 SQVTM and CDR2 ANQGSEA. V shed 0 bases and J shed 3 bases, with 13 bases lying between them. This chain's CDR3 is CSVEDLGRETDTQYF. CDR3 DNA: TGCAGCGTTGAAGATCTGGGCAGGGAAACAGATACGCAGTATTTT.

The V call is TRBV20-1, the J call TRBJ2-1, with D perhaps matching TRBD1 (5 bases). Trimming stripped 8 bases from V and 6 bases from J, with 11 bases between. Germline lookup yields CDR1 DFQATT and CDR2 SNEGSKA (reference sequence). The CDR3 is 11 amino acids. The CDR3 DNA reads TGCAGTTACTCTAGGGGCAATGAGCAGTTCTTC. Its protein product is CSYSRGNEQFF.

The chain uses TRBV4-1 and TRBJ2-5, with 10 nucleotides matching TRBD2. Unmatched junction bases numbered 7, after V lost 1 base and J lost 2 bases. The CDR3 loop spans 17 amino acids. The germline V gene has CDR1 MGHRA and CDR2 YSYEKL. CDR3 DNA: TGCGCCAGCAGCCAAGGTCCTAGCGGGGGTGTGCAAGAGACCCAGTACTTC. It yields the protein CASSQGPSGGVQETQYF.

This rearrangement joins TRBV19 to TRBJ2-7; D not certain. Germline values: CDR1 LNHDA, CDR2 SQIVND (reference sequence). V dropped 2 bases and J dropped 0 bases, with 2 bases sitting between them. The CDR3 covers 12 residues. DNA for the CDR3: TGTGCCAGTAGTATACTCTCCTACGAGCAGTACTTC. Translating gives CASSILSYEQYF.

This clone was seen a handful of times. The CDR3 DNA reads as TGTGCCACCAGTGATACCAGGGGCGGTGGCCAGCCCCAGCATTTT. As protein: CATSDTRGGGQPQHF. The chain combines TRBV24-1 with TRBJ1-5, with D tentatively TRBD1 (6 bases). CDR3 length: 15 residues. Germline V CDR1 and CDR2: KGHDR, SFDVKD. V shed 3 bases and J shed 7 bases, with 15 bases lying between them.

This clone appeared once. V is TRBV2 and J is TRBJ1-5; 7 nucleotides agree with TRBD1. Trimming removed 6 bases from V and 8 bases from J; junction bases left unmatched: 10. Germline V gene sequence: CDR1 SNHLY, CDR2 FYNNEI. This CDR3 has 14 residues. The CDR3 reads CASRFIQGTEPQHF. DNA for the CDR3: TGTGCCAGCAGATTCATACAGGGGACGGAGCCCCAGCATTTT.

The CDR3 protein is CASSLVATSGGALGETQYF. CDR3 nucleotide sequence: TGTGCCAGCAGCTTAGTCGCGACTAGCGGGGGGGCCCTGGGAGAGACCCAGTACTTC. The chain employs TRBV7-2 and TRBJ2-5, with 14 bases matching TRBD2. The length of the CDR3 is 19 residues. V shed 1 base, J shed 4 bases, and the junction held 11 bases outside the gene matches. Germline CDR1 and CDR2: SGHTA and FQGNSA.

Of note for this clone: Other DNA variants within this sample encode the same CDR3. J is TRBJ1-5 and V is TRBV4-3; the D is unclear. V shed 0 bases and J shed 2 bases, with 8 bases lying between them. Germline CDR1 LGHNA, CDR2 YSLEER. The CDR3 spans 15 residues. The chain's CDR3 is CASSQEARGNQPQHF. CDR3 nucleotides: TGCGCCAGCAGCCAAGAGGCGAGGGGCAATCAGCCCCAGCATTTT.

The chain employs TRBV5-1 and TRBJ1-2; no clear D. The germline V and J ends were trimmed by 0 bases and 0 bases, with 3 bases remaining between them. This CDR3 region has 13 residues. Germline V gives CDR1 SGHRS, CDR2 YFSETQ. CDR3 coding DNA: TGCGCCAGCAGCTTGGCGTCTAACTATGGCTACACCTTC. It translates to CASSLASNYGYTF. The full variable domain, rest sourced from reference TRBV5-1 and TRBJ1-2, is KAGVTQTPRYLIKTRGQQVTLSCSPISGHRSVSWYQQTPGQGLQFLFEYFSETQRNKGNFPGRFSGRQFSNSRSEMNVSTLELGDSALYLCASSLASNYGYTFGSGTRLTVV.

The rearrangement joins TRBV19 to TRBJ1-2; tentatively, D is TRBD1 (6 bases). In germline, CDR1 is LNHDA, CDR2 SQIVND (reference sequence). This CDR3 is built from 16 residues. V lost 5 bases and J 4 bases, leaving 20 bases between the germline ends. CDR3 sequence: CASSPQGTLALYGYTF. CDR3 in DNA: TGTGCCAGTAGTCCTCAAGGGACATTGGCCCTCTATGGCTACACCTTC.

The chain links TRBV5-4 to TRBJ1-1; D perhaps matches TRBD1 (5 bases). V gave up 6 bases and J gave up 4 bases, with 16 bases separating them. The CDR3 is 14 amino acids. The germline V gene has CDR1 SGHNT and CDR2 YYREEE (reference sequence). CDR3 region: CASTHGGSSTEAFF. The CDR3 coding sequence is TGTGCCAGCACCCACGGGGGATCGAGCACTGAAGCTTTCTTT.

The chain joins TRBV6-1 to TRBJ1-1, with 10 bases identical to TRBD1. The CDR3 sequence is 15 residues long. Losses at the gene ends were 3 bases for V and 5 bases for J; bases not matched to a gene: 6. Germline loops: CDR1 MNHNS, CDR2 SASEGT. The CDR3 protein is CASSDITDRGTEAFF. In DNA form, the CDR3 reads TGTGCCAGCAGTGATATCACGGACAGGGGGACTGAAGCTTTCTTT.

The chain couples TRBV7-6 to TRBJ1-1; D call uncertain. Trimming left V 3 bases short and J 1 base short, with 6 bases between. From germline, CDR1 is SGHVS and CDR2 FNYEAQ. CDR3 size: 13 residues. The CDR3 nucleotides read TGTGCCAGCAGCTTGACATCGAACACTGAAGCTTTCTTT. This encodes CASSLTSNTEAFF.

This chain's CDR3 is CASSLGYRDSYEQYF. CDR3 coding DNA: TGTGCCAGCAGCTTGGGCTACAGGGACTCCTACGAGCAGTACTTC. The chain has TRBV5-4 and TRBJ2-7, with D possibly TRBD1 on 6 matching bases. V lost 0 bases and J lost 0, with 10 bases in between. Germline CDR1 is SGHNT and CDR2 is YYREEE (reference sequence). The CDR3 runs to 15 residues.

This clone was seen once. The rearrangement uses TRBV2 and TRBJ1-2; 7 bases map to TRBD1. The V segment lost 10 bases and the J segment 5 bases; nucleotides outside the gene matches: 10. This CDR3 comprises 13 residues. CDR1 is SNHLY and CDR2 is FYNNEI in the germline V gene. The CDR3 DNA sequence: TGTGCCACGTCAGGGACAGCCTTTTATGGCTACACCTTC. Its translation is CATSGTAFYGYTF.

V gene TRBV6-1 combines with J gene TRBJ1-1; D is ambiguous. Deletions cut 2 bases from V and 0 bases from J, with 13 bases between. Germline CDR1 MNHNS, CDR2 SASEGT. The CDR3 covers 16 residues. CDR3 coding DNA: TGTGCCAGCAGTGAACCTCTCGTTGGAGTGAACACTGAAGCTTTCTTT. Residues: CASSEPLVGVNTEAFF.

J is TRBJ2-1 and V is TRBV11-2; 9 bases fit TRBD2. The germline V gene has CDR1 SGHAT and CDR2 FQNNGV. The V segment lost 6 bases and the J segment 6 bases; nucleotides outside the gene matches: 6. This CDR3 has 14 residues. The CDR3 region has the DNA TGTGCCAGCAGACAAGCGGGGGGAGGCAATGAGCAGTTCTTC. Its protein product is CASRQAGGGNEQFF.

This clone appeared a single time. The chain joins TRBV12-3 or TRBV12-4 to TRBJ2-1; 10 bases match TRBD2. V lost 8 bases to trimming and J lost 7 bases; unmatched junction nucleotides: 5. The CDR3 extends over 13 amino acids. The CDR3 nucleotides read TGTGCCAGCGCGCCTAGCGGGAGAAATGAGCAGTTCTTC. It translates to CASAPSGRNEQFF.